Below are 10 T cell receptor beta chains sequenced from a single sample in a study of T cell changes during pregnancy in multiple sclerosis. The data were produced by immunoSEQ multiplex PCR, yet TCRdb's version contains in-frame clones alone and is incomplete. The sample lists roughly 84,000 clones, approximately 92% occurring once. The sample here was peripheral blood, taken in the third trimester of pregnancy. These receptors were collected from a female donor in good health, enrolled as a control in a pregnancy study.

This chain connects TRBV4-2 to TRBJ2-7; no clear D. CDR3 length equals 15 residues. V shed 0 bases and J shed 1 base, with 10 bases lying between them. The V gene's germline CDR1 is LGHNA and CDR2 YNFKEQ. CDR3 bases: TGTGCCAGCAGCCAAGATCTAGACGGATCCTACGAGCAGTACTTC. Its translation: CASSQDLDGSYEQYF.

The chain recombines TRBV6-5 with TRBJ2-7; 7 bases line up with TRBD1. Germline CDR1 and CDR2: MNHEY and SVGAGI. Germline trimming cut 6 bases from V and 5 bases from J; bases unmatched to any gene: 10. The length of the CDR3 is 14 residues. The CDR3 sequence: CASSRDRVRNEQYF. DNA of the CDR3: TGTGCCAGCAGCCGCGACAGGGTGAGGAACGAGCAGTACTTC.

This chain connects TRBV28 to TRBJ2-4; TRBD1 might be the D (7 bases). This CDR3 is 16 amino acids long. Germline CDR1 is MDHEN and CDR2 is SYDVKM. V was shortened by 5 bases and J by 1 base, with 15 bases between the two germline ends. The DNA for the CDR3 is TGTGCCAGCAGTCCCGACAGGGCGGGGGCCAAAAACATTCAGTACTTC. Amino acids: CASSPDRAGAKNIQYF.

The CDR3 loop reads CASRLAGASTDTQYF. CDR3 bases: TGTGCCAGCAGACTAGCGGGAGCCAGCACAGATACGCAGTATTTT. The chain has TRBV6-6 and TRBJ2-3; 11 nucleotides agree with TRBD2. This CDR3 has 15 amino acids. Per germline, CDR1 MNHNY and CDR2 SVGAGI (reference sequence). J lost 0 bases, V lost 6 bases, and 2 bases had no gene match.

The chain carries TRBV19 and TRBJ2-1; TRBD2 agrees at 13 bases. There are 19 residues in the CDR3. Germline CDR1 is LNHDA and CDR2 is SQIVND (reference sequence). V gave up 7 bases and J gave up 9 bases; unmatched junction bases: 21. This CDR3 reads CASTRAGGGLAGAGPEQFF. CDR3 DNA: TGTGCCAGTACTAGGGCAGGGGGCGGACTAGCGGGAGCGGGCCCTGAGCAGTTCTTC.

The rearrangement links TRBV4-1 to TRBJ2-3, with 10 bases fitting TRBD1. The CDR3 runs to 16 residues. V dropped 4 bases and J dropped 2; count of bases not matched to a gene: 6. Germline CDR1 MGHRA, CDR2 YSYEKL. This CDR3 reads CASSPEGQGTTDTQYF. In DNA, the CDR3 is TGCGCCAGCAGCCCGGAGGGACAGGGGACCACAGATACGCAGTATTTT.

The sample holds one count of this clone. V usage is TRBV4-1 and J usage is TRBJ2-7; 7 nucleotides match TRBD1. This CDR3 has 15 residues. Trimming removed 4 bases from V and 1 base from J; junction bases left unmatched: 7. Germline V gives CDR1 MGHRA, CDR2 YSYEKL. Here the CDR3 reads CASSPSRDSSYEQYF. DNA for the CDR3: TGCGCCAGCAGCCCCTCCCGGGACAGTTCCTACGAGCAGTACTTC.

The V and J genes are TRBV18 and TRBJ1-1, with D perhaps TRBD1 (5 bases). V dropped 4 bases and J dropped 5 bases, with 11 bases sitting between them. CDR1 and CDR2 (germline): KGHSH, LQKENI. The CDR3 totals 13 residues. CDR3 sequence: CASSLLGGTEAFF. The CDR3 DNA sequence: TGTGCCAGCTCACTACTTGGGGGGACTGAAGCTTTCTTT.

The chain uses TRBV5-1 and TRBJ2-3, with D perhaps TRBD1 (6 bases). Trimming removed 5 bases at V and 4 bases at J, with 17 bases between. This CDR3 comprises 15 residues. From germline, CDR1 is SGHRS and CDR2 YFSETQ. The DNA for the CDR3 is TGCGCCAGCAGACTATGGGGGCTAGGGCCAGATACGCAGTATTTT. This gives the protein CASRLWGLGPDTQYF.

This clone was recorded a few times. The genes are TRBV4-1 and TRBJ1-5, with 8 bases matching TRBD1. Trimming removed 1 base from V and 0 bases from J; junction bases left unmatched: 2. The CDR3 sequence is 16 residues long. CDR1 and CDR2 (germline): MGHRA, YSYEKL. DNA for the CDR3: TGCGCCAGCAGCCAAGTTACAGGGGGTAGCAATCAGCCCCAGCATTTT. As protein: CASSQVTGGSNQPQHF.